Listed below are T cell receptor beta chains from one sample, sequenced in a study of shared clonotypes between healthy human individuals. The assay was immunoSEQ multiplex PCR, and TCRdb's table has in-frame clones only and misses some. The sample has 1 million to 1.3 million clones; around 82% are singletons. The sequenced sample was memory CD4+ T cells from PBMCs. The receptors come from a man aged 18 to 30 in good health. Some clones in this sample may be carry-over from other donors' samples. Both conserved end residues are part of each CDR3. Fields, in order: clone size, V gene, J gene, D gene, CDR3 DNA, CDR3 protein. The D gene is left open where the match is weak. Clone size is not always given. Where it is, it says once, few, many or a class for expanded clones.

-	TRBV30	TRBJ1-2	TRBD1	TGTGCCTGGAACCCCAGGGGGATTAGCGTTGTAGGCTACACCTTC	CAWNPRGISVVGYTF
-	TRBV5-1	TRBJ2-4	-	TGCGCCAGCAGCTTGATGGGGGCAGGCAGCGGAAACATTCAGTACTTC	CASSLMGAGSGNIQYF
-	TRBV12-5	TRBJ1-2	TRBD1	TGTGCTAGTGGTTGGACGGGACAGGGGCTAGGGTATGGCTACACCTTC	CASGWTGQGLGYGYTF
-	TRBV11-1	TRBJ2-7	-	TGTGCCAGCAGCCCGCAGGGGGGGATCGGCGAGCAGTACTTC	CASSPQGGIGEQYF
-	TRBV6-6	TRBJ1-2	-	TGTGCCAGCAGTTACTCGAGGCAGGCGAACTATGGCTACACCTTC	CASSYSRQANYGYTF
-	TRBV27	TRBJ2-7	-	TGTGCCAGCAGACGAGGCCTTGCCTACGAGCAGTACTTC	CASRRGLAYEQYF
-	TRBV5-4	TRBJ2-5	TRBD1	TGTGCCAGCAGCCAGGGACAGGGGTCCCAAGAGACCCAGTACTTC	CASSQGQGSQETQYF
once	TRBV27	TRBJ1-5	-	TGTGCCAGCAGTCACAGGGAACGACAATTTCATAGCAATCAGCCCCAGCATTTT	CASSHRERQFHSNQPQHF
few	TRBV5-1	TRBJ1-1	TRBD1	TGCGCCAGCAGCGCTTCGGGACAGCCGAACACTGAAGCTTTCTTT	CASSASGQPNTEAFF
few	TRBV28	TRBJ2-7	-	TGTGCCAGCAGAAGGGCAGGGTCAAAAGCCTACGAGCAGTACTTC	CASRRAGSKAYEQYF
-	TRBV5-1	TRBJ1-1	TRBD1	TGCGCCAGCAGCTTGGACGGCAGGGGGACTGAAGCTTTCTTT	CASSLDGRGTEAFF
-	TRBV19	TRBJ1-5	TRBD1	TGTGCCAGTAGTATAGGCGGACAGGGTGCGATAGCCCAGCATTTT	CASSIGGQGAIAQHF
-	TRBV29-1	TRBJ2-7	TRBD1	TGCAGCGTTGAAGTCGGGACAGGGTTCTACGAGCAGTACTTC	CSVEVGTGFYEQYF
-	TRBV28	TRBJ2-7	-	TGTGCCAGCAGTTTAATCAGGGGAACTCGGTACGAGCAGTACTTC	CASSLIRGTRYEQYF
-	TRBV11-2	TRBJ1-4	TRBD1	TGTGCCAGCACCCCAAGCGCGGGACAGGGGAAAAAACTGTTTTTT	CASTPSAGQGKKLFF
-	TRBV5-4	TRBJ2-4	-	TGTGCCAGCAGCCAGGGTGGCGGGCTTCTAGCCAAAAACATTCAGTACTTC	CASSQGGGLLAKNIQYF
-	TRBV4-3	TRBJ2-6	-	TGCGCCAGCAGCCAAGACCCCAGGACTGGGGCCAACGTCCTGACTTTC	CASSQDPRTGANVLTF
-	TRBV28	TRBJ1-1	TRBD1	TGTGCCAGCAGCTGGACAGGGCGTCTTCTCGGGGCTTTCTTT	CASSWTGRLLGAFF
-	TRBV5-5	TRBJ2-2	-	TGTGCCAGCAGCTTGGGTCCGAGTGCCGGGGAGCTGTTTTTT	CASSLGPSAGELFF
-	TRBV28	TRBJ2-7	TRBD2	TGTGCCAGCAGGCGACTAGCGGGAGCCTACGAGCAGTACTTC	CASRRLAGAYEQYF
-	TRBV19	TRBJ1-1	TRBD1	TGTGCCAGTAGTCCCCAGGGGGGCACTGAAGCTTTCTTT	CASSPQGGTEAFF
-	TRBV4-2	TRBJ1-4	TRBD1	TGTGCCAGCAGCCTAGGGACAGGGAGTGAACAAAAACTGTTTTTT	CASSLGTGSEQKLFF
few	TRBV5-1	TRBJ1-1	TRBD1	TGCGCCAGCAGCGTCGGGACAGGGAGAACTGAAGCTTTCTTT	CASSVGTGRTEAFF
-	TRBV13	TRBJ1-2	TRBD1	TGTGCCAGCAGCCTTTTGACAGGGGGCGAAGACTATGGCTACACCTTC	CASSLLTGGEDYGYTF
-	TRBV11-2	TRBJ1-2	-	TGTGCCAGCAGCTTCTCGGGGGGAGAGTATGGCTACACCTTC	CASSFSGGEYGYTF
-	TRBV5-1	TRBJ2-7	-	TGCGCCAGCAGCTTGGGAATGGCCAGGGGCTATAACGAGCAGTACTTC	CASSLGMARGYNEQYF
-	TRBV6-1	TRBJ2-5	-	TGTGCCAGCGGCGCGGATAGGGGAGAGACCCAGTACTTC	CASGADRGETQYF
-	TRBV5-4	TRBJ2-1	TRBD2	TGTGCCAGCAGCTCCGGACTAGCGAAGCTCTATGAGCAGTTCTTC	CASSSGLAKLYEQFF
-	TRBV4-3	TRBJ1-2	-	TGCGCCAGCAGCCAAGGAGACTATGGCTACACCTTC	CASSQGDYGYTF
few	TRBV2	TRBJ2-1	-	TGTGCCAGCAGTCGTACGGCGGGTGAGCAGTTCTTC	CASSRTAGEQFF
-	TRBV5-1	TRBJ2-2	TRBD2	TGCGCCAGCTGGGGACTAGCGGGTAAAACCGGGGAGCTGTTTTTT	CASWGLAGKTGELFF
-	TRBV7-8	TRBJ2-7	TRBD2	TGTGCCAGCAGCTTTTTAGCGGGACGAAGCCTAGGGAACTACGAGCAGTACTTC	CASSFLAGRSLGNYEQYF
-	TRBV4-3	TRBJ1-4	-	TGCGCCAGCAGCCAAGATACGGGACACCCGCGGGGAAAACTGTTTTTT	CASSQDTGHPRGKLFF
-	TRBV28	TRBJ1-1	-	TGTGCCAGCAGTGGGGTCAGCACAAACACTGAAGCTTTCTTT	CASSGVSTNTEAFF
-	TRBV19	TRBJ1-1	TRBD1	TGTGCCAGTAGTATTCTTCCTGTGACAGGGCGGATAGCTGAAGCTTTCTTT	CASSILPVTGRIAEAFF
-	TRBV29-1	TRBJ2-5	-	TGCAGCGTTACCCAGTGGAGGTCTGAGGAGCAGTACTTC	CSVTQWRSEEQYF
-	TRBV9	TRBJ2-2	-	TGTGCCAGCAGCCCCACGACTTTGTCCGGGGAGCTGTTTTTT	CASSPTTLSGELFF
-	TRBV6-1	TRBJ2-7	-	TGTGCCAGCAGTGACCCGACTAGATCCCCTTACGAGCAGTACTTC	CASSDPTRSPYEQYF
-	TRBV5-4	TRBJ2-3	-	TGTGCCAGCAGCGCGGACTGGTCCACAGATACGCAGTATTTT	CASSADWSTDTQYF
-	TRBV19	TRBJ1-3	-	TGTGCCAGTAGTCGGGGAGCAGGGCTGGCTGGAAACACCATATATTTT	CASSRGAGLAGNTIYF
-	TRBV7-2	TRBJ2-1	TRBD2	TGTGCCAGCAGCTTTTCTCTTAGCGGGGTCGAGCAGTTCTTC	CASSFSLSGVEQFF
few	TRBV2	TRBJ2-4	-	TGTGCCAGCAGTGAAGACTTGGTTTTAGCCAAAAACATTCAGTACTTC	CASSEDLVLAKNIQYF
-	TRBV29-1	TRBJ1-1	-	TGCAGCGCCCTCCGAACCACTGAAGCTTTCTTT	CSALRTTEAFF